Described below is a single T cell receptor beta chain sequence and its context. The CDR3 loop spans 13 amino acids. Trimming stripped 5 bases from V and 1 base from J, with 9 bases between. Germline V gene sequence: CDR1 SGHDT, CDR2 YYEEEE. This record belongs to a study of OX40 agonist ivuxolimab in advanced cancers. The data were produced by immunoSEQ multiplex PCR, yet TCRdb's version contains in-frame clones alone and is incomplete. The table includes about 20,000 clones, around nine tenths detected once. The chain combines TRBV5-6 with TRBJ2-5; D is undetermined. This TCR was sampled from an adult with an advanced solid tumor such as melanoma, head and neck, liver or kidney cancer. Sequenced here: CD4+ or CD8+ T cells sorted from blood, sampled in a trial of the OX40 agonist ivuxolimab. CDR3 protein: CASSGGFQETQYF. For the CDR3, the DNA is TGTGCCAGCAGTGGCGGCTTCCAAGAGACCCAGTACTTC.